The source of this TCR beta chain is a study of CD8+ T cells in alopecia areata. As regards this clone: Its antigen is unknown.

CD4+ cells from 4 to 6 patients were sorted into CD25+CD127- cells. Punch biopsies of lesional scalp, plus peripheral blood, were taken from alopecia areata patients. CDR1 is SGHDN, CDR2 FVKESK, per germline. CDR3 length: 17 amino acids. V was cut by 3 bases and J by 0 bases, with 15 bases left in between. General study results and limits: Higher clonality than in normal scalp was seen in lesional scalp, especially alopecia totalis/universalis. Besides other cells, scalp samples also yield sequences of resident alphabeta T cells from normal skin. TCRs were shared less clearly across patients than in mice, possibly for HLA-related reasons.

Extraction and reverse transcription of RNA yielded cDNA as the sequencing template. Clones were read by immunoSEQ multiplex PCR, and TCRdb kept only the in-frame ones, dropping some. The table has around 14,000 clones, 58% seen once. Sequencing input: CD4+ Tregs sorted from blood. This TCR was sampled from a human donor with alopecia areata. The V call is TRBV14, the J call TRBJ2-1; maybe TRBD1 (6 bases). CDR3 protein: CASSHFSGVLSYNEQFF. The CDR3 bases are TGTGCCAGCAGCCATTTTTCAGGGGTCCTCTCCTACAATGAGCAGTTCTTC.